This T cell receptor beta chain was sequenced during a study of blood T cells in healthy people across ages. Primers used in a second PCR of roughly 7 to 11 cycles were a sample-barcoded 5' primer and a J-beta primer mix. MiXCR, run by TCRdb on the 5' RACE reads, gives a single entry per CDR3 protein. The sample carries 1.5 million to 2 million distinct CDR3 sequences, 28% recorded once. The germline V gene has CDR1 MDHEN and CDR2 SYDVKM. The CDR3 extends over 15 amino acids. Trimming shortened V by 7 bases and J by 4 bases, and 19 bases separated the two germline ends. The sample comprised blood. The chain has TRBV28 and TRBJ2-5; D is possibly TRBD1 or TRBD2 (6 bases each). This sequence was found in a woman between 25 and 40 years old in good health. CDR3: CASIGMGGPRETQYF. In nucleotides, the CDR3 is TGTGCCAGCATTGGGATGGGGGGCCCACGAGAGACCCAGTACTTC. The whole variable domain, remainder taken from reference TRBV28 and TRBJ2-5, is DVKVTQSSRYLVKRTGEKVFLECVQDMDHENMFWYRQDPGLGLRLIYFSYDVKMKEKGDIPEGYSVSREKKERFSLILESASTNQTSMYLCASIGMGGPRETQYFGPGTRLLVL.